This TCR beta chain came from a study of Graves' ophthalmopathy and Graves' hyperthyroidism. CDR3 size: 16 residues. Looked up from germline, CDR1 is SGDLS and CDR2 is YYNGEE. V dropped 6 bases and J dropped 5; count of bases not matched to a gene: 15. The study's findings and limits: Ophthalmopathy could be told apart from stable hyperthyroidism by a 13-signature model (about 90% sensitivity, approximately 76% specificity).

Many counts were recorded for this clonotype. What it binds is not known. RNA transcripts were the source from which TCR beta CDR3 regions were amplified. The workflow started with a first-round RT-PCR run with HTBI primers and then moved on to a second-round multiplex PCR. Each CDR3 protein gets one entry after TCRdb re-called the multiplex PCR reads with MiXCR. The data contain roughly 400,000 distinct CDR3 sequences, around 16% of them singletons. The chain combines TRBV9 with TRBJ2-5; TRBD2 agrees at 8 bases. The sample taken for sequencing was peripheral blood. The receptor's source is a woman aged 18-29 years with Graves' ophthalmopathy. CDR3 sequence: CASTLGGGGPGETQYF. In DNA form, the CDR3 reads TGTGCCAGCACCCTAGGTGGCGGGGGGCCGGGGGAGACCCAGTACTTC.